The sequence of this T cell receptor (beta chain) was determined in a study of blood T cell repertoires in COVID-19 (dated by TCRdb to about 2020). Background on the whole study: Samples covering the acute and convalescent phases of COVID-19 were provided by collaborators in the United States, Italy and Spain. The prospective study material was composed of cDNA or gDNA derived from T cells, B-cell-depleted T cells, or PBMCs. Subjects who had been exposed to COVID-19, were actively infected with it, or had recovered from it provided the deeply sampled blood TCRbeta repertoires that made up the dataset. The repertoires were released in a freely available public database intended as a resource for research on the immune response to SARS-CoV-2. Samples came from the ongoing ImmuneRACE study (first 160 participants) plus 1,254 subjects from 6 global collaborators. Sample metadata almost always included a de-identified subject ID, COVID-19 status, age in years and sex. Where available, HLA class I and class II types were obtained from metadata supplied by the sample provider rather than from assay-based typing.

Samples from volunteer blood donors who had recovered from COVID-19 were contributed by a second Seattle source. Each collaborating institution followed its own protocols to collect whole blood in K2EDTA tubes. Collaborator samples were shipped for TCRbeta analysis as frozen whole blood, isolated PBMCs, or DNA extracted from either sample type. The CDR3 measures 14 amino acids from cysteine to phenylalanine. CDR3 DNA is the only sequence kept; it has 42 bases, read in frame from the first base. The junction carries 10 bases between V and J, which are trimmed by 4 bases and 4 bases respectively. The germline V gene (reference sequence) gives CDR1 as MNHNY and CDR2 as SVGAGI. This clone was detected only a few times. Its antigen is still unknown. Base qualities are not at hand, and no much larger clone is one base apart. Beyond this particular receptor, the publication reports: The quantity of clinical and demographic metadata differed by source and by participant and was supplied without curation.

TCRbeta CDR3 regions were amplified from genomic DNA using the immunoSEQ Assay, a bias-controlled multiplex PCR. In the paper's pipeline: The number of nucleated cells in each sample was estimated from the amplification of reference gene primers within the assay. To quantify the absolute abundance of each unique TCRbeta CDR3 rearrangement, sequence reads were collapsed and filtered. For each sample, productive Simpson clonality was calculated as the square root of Simpson's diversity index over productive rearrangements. TCRdb mirrors the immuneACCESS table, restricted to in-frame sequences. Some clones are absent from its copies; in checked studies, under half trace to an unresolved V gene, and the reason for the others is unknown. V and J calls and clone size are those listed in that table; D and trimming were worked out from the DNA. This sample holds about 160,000 clones; about four fifths were observed only once. The ten biggest clones cover 7.5% to 9.5% of the sample.

Sequenced: peripheral blood. Here the chain combines TRBV6-6 and TRBJ1-4; D gene: possibly TRBD1, on 6 matching bases. This TCR came from a man aged 40-49 years who had recovered from COVID-19. The DNA sequence reads TGTGCCAGCAGTTCGGACAGCGTTAATGAAAAACTGTTTTTT. Its coded protein is CASSSDSVNEKLFF.